A single sample gave rise to the 5 T cell receptor beta chains below, sequenced in a study of early T cells in non-severe SARS-CoV-2 infection. TCRdb recomputed calls from the 5' RACE reads with MiXCR, one row per CDR3 protein. The data hold about 110,000 distinct CDR3 sequences, with 12% observed a single time. Sequences were obtained from whole blood. All receptors come from an adult who was a healthcare worker with PCR-confirmed SARS-CoV-2 infection or an uninfected control (not recorded which).

The genes are TRBV28 and TRBJ1-6; D gene unclear. The germline CDR1 and CDR2 sequences are MDHEN and SYDVKM. This CDR3 is built from 14 residues. V gave up 3 bases and J gave up 9 bases, with 12 bases separating them. This CDR3 is CASSFPSSGSPLHF. CDR3 coding DNA: TGTGCCAGCAGTTTCCCTTCCTCGGGTTCACCCCTCCACTTT.

This clonotype has just a few counts. The genes are TRBV12-3 or TRBV12-4 and TRBJ1-2; unclear D gene. The CDR3 loop spans 16 amino acids. V gave up 5 bases and J gave up 6 bases, with 22 bases separating them. CDR3 amino acids: CASSPPPILNMHGYTF. The CDR3 DNA sequence: TGTGCCAGCAGTCCGCCCCCGATACTCAATATGCATGGCTACACCTTC.

The sample holds many counts of this clonotype. The chain carries TRBV7-3 and TRBJ1-6, with D hard to call. In germline, CDR1 is SGHTA, CDR2 FQGTGA. This CDR3 contains 14 residues. Trimming stripped 5 bases from V and 7 bases from J, with 12 bases between. CDR3 DNA sequence: TGTGCCAGCAGCCTCGACGAAGGGAATTCACCCCTCCACTTT. Translating gives CASSLDEGNSPLHF.

V usage is TRBV18 and J usage is TRBJ2-5; TRBD1 might be the D (5 bases). V lost 2 bases and J 4 bases, leaving 8 bases between the germline ends. This CDR3 contains 13 residues. CDR1 and CDR2 (germline): KGHSH, LQKENI. CDR3 amino acids: CASSPLRGETQYF. The CDR3 region has the DNA TGTGCCAGCTCACCATTAAGGGGAGAGACCCAGTACTTC. The full variable domain, its missing parts supplied by reference TRBV18 and TRBJ2-5, is NAGVMQNPRHLVRRRGQEARLRCSPMKGHSHVYWYRQLPEEGLKFMVYLQKENIIDESGMPKERFSAEFPKEGPSILRIQQVVRGDSAAYFCASSPLRGETQYFGPGTRLLVL.

This clonotype was observed a handful of times. The chain couples TRBV20-1 to TRBJ2-7; 13 nucleotides match TRBD2. J gave up 2 bases and V 5 bases, and 9 bases lay outside the gene matches. The CDR3 has 16 residues. Germline values: CDR1 DFQATT, CDR2 SNEGSKA (reference sequence). The CDR3 DNA reads as TGCAGTGCTCCTTCCCGACTAGCGGGGGGTCCCTACGAGCAGTACTTC. Amino acids: CSAPSRLAGGPYEQYF.